Listed below are T cell receptor beta chains from one sample, sequenced in a study of T cells in Graves' hyperthyroidism and ophthalmopathy. TCRdb re-derived calls from the multiplex PCR reads in MiXCR, one entry per CDR3 protein. The sample holds around 560,000 distinct CDR3 sequences, 16% seen once. The sample comprised blood. Receptors originate from a woman younger than 35 with Graves' hyperthyroidism. Both conserved end residues are trimmed from each CDR3.

j_call v_call cdr3_aa
TRBJ2-7 TRBV12-3/TRBV12-4 ASSLWSSGQIGYEQY
TRBJ1-1 TRBV6-2/TRBV6-3 ASSTRAEAF
TRBJ2-1 TRBV3-1 ASSRTSKDFSYNEQF
TRBJ2-1 TRBV3-1 ASSQLLADSRHNEQF
TRBJ2-5 TRBV11-2 ASSQAGLAGPQETQY
TRBJ2-1 TRBV5-4 ASSSTLAEQF
TRBJ2-1 TRBV15 ATSKRQGAGNEQF
TRBJ2-7 TRBV7-8 ASSSGQGGSEQY
TRBJ2-7 TRBV6-1 ASSKTPTSGTRYEQY
TRBJ1-1 TRBV12-3/TRBV12-4 ASSLIQTAPEAF
TRBJ2-1 TRBV6-1 ASSAVGPTTYNEQF
TRBJ1-1 TRBV12-3/TRBV12-4 ASSLSSPDRAF
TRBJ2-1 TRBV24-1 ATSGAWSSYNEQF
TRBJ2-7 TRBV30 AWSVGRAYEQY
TRBJ2-7 TRBV6-1 ASSEARTIFTYEQY
TRBJ2-2 TRBV5-1 ASSLTGCQRELF
TRBJ2-1 TRBV7-3 ASSLARGGYNEQF
TRBJ2-7 TRBV9 ASSVGQGNTYEQY
TRBJ2-1 TRBV11-3 ASSQDGGGASYNEQF
TRBJ1-5 TRBV11-2 ASSLAGVNQPQH
TRBJ1-1 TRBV20-1 SAPRRRPLGSTEAF
TRBJ2-1 TRBV7-9 ASSPTSGRLDEQF
TRBJ2-7 TRBV28 ASSLPRPRYEQY
TRBJ2-5 TRBV15 ATSKTLSDTQETQY
TRBJ2-7 TRBV28 ASSQTGGYYEQY
TRBJ2-7 TRBV20-1 SATGRNSLQQY
TRBJ2-5 TRBV7-2 ASSLRLVEGAETQY
TRBJ1-1 TRBV3-1 ASSPRDRGSTEAF
TRBJ1-6 TRBV5-6 ASSERDRGASPLH
TRBJ1-4 TRBV9 ASSGTGRGEKLF
TRBJ1-2 TRBV20-1 SAPDLIGQGQGYT